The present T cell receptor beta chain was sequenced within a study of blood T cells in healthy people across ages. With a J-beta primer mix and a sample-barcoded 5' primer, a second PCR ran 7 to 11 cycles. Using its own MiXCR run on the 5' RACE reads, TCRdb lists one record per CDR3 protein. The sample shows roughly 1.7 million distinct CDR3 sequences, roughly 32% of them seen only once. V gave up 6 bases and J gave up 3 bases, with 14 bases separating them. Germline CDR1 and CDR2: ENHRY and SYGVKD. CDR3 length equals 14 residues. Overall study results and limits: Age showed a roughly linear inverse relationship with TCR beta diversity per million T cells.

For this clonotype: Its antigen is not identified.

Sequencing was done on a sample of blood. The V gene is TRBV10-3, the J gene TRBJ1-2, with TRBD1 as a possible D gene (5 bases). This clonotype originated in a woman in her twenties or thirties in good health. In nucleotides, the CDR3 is TGTGCCATCAGCCTTAGGGGTTTTGACTATGGCTACACCTTC. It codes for CAISLRGFDYGYTF.